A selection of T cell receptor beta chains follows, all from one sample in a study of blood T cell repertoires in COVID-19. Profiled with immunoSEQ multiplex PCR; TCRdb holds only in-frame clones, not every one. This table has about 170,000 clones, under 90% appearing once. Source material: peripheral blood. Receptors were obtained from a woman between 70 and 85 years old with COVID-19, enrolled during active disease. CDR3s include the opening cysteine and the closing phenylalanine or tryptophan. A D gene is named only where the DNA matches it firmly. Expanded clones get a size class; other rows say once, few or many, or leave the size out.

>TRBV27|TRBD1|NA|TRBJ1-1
TGTGCCAGCAGTTTATCGAAGGGCGTCAGGGGGGACACTGAAGCTTTCTTT
CASSLSKGVRGDTEAFF
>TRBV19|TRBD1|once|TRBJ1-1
TGTGCCACTAACAGGGGAAACACTGAAGCTTTCTTT
CATNRGNTEAFF
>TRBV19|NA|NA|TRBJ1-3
TGTGCCAGTAGTTTGGACGGGAGCTCTGGAAACACCATATATTTT
CASSLDGSSGNTIYF
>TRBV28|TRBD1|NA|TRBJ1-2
TGTGCCAGCAGTTCTCGGGACAGGGTGAACTATGGCTACACCTTC
CASSSRDRVNYGYTF
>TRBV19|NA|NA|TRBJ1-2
TGTGCCAGTAGTTTACAGGGACCTATCCCCCCTCCTAACTATGGCTACACCTTC
CASSLQGPIPPPNYGYTF
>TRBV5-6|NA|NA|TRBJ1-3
TGTGCCAGCACCTTACAGTGGCCCCTTGGAAACACCATATATTTT
CASTLQWPLGNTIYF
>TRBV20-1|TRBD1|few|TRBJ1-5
TGCAGTGCTAGTTCAGTTTTAGGACAGGCCTCCTATCAGCCCCAGCATTTT
CSASSVLGQASYQPQHF
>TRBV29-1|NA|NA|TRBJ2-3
TGCAGCGTCGTACTGTTCTCCACAGATACGCAGTATTTT
CSVVLFSTDTQYF
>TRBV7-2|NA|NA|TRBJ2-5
TGTGCCAGCAGCTTAGTCGGGGGTATCGAGACCCAGTACTTC
CASSLVGGIETQYF
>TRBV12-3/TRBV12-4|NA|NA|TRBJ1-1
TGTGCCAGCAGTCGGGTCGGTTACACTGAAGCTTTCTTT
CASSRVGYTEAFF
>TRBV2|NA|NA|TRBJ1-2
TGTGCCAGCACCCGAGACAAGGCCCATGGCTACACCTTC
CASTRDKAHGYTF
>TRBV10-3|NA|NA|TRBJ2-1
TGTGCCATCGCTGAAAGGGGTGAGCAGTTCTTC
CAIAERGEQFF
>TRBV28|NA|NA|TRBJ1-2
TGTGCCAGCAGTTTAGCGGACAGATCAAACTATGGCTACACCTTC
CASSLADRSNYGYTF
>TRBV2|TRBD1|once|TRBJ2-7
TGTGCCAGCAGGGGCGGGACAGGGTTCTACGAGCAGTACTTC
CASRGGTGFYEQYF
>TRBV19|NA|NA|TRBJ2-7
TGTGCCAGTAGTGCAGGTACAGCCAACGAGCAGTACTTC
CASSAGTANEQYF
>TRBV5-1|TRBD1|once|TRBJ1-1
TGCGCCAGCAGCTTGGCGCCAGGGGGCGCAAACACTGAAGCTTTCTTT
CASSLAPGGANTEAFF
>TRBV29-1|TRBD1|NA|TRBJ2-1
TGCAGCGAGATTACCGGGACAGGGACCAGGCAGTTCTTC
CSEITGTGTRQFF
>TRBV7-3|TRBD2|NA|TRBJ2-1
TGTGCCAGCAGCTTAAGGTTGGGTAGCGGGAACAATGAGCAGTTCTTC
CASSLRLGSGNNEQFF
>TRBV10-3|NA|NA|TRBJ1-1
TGTGCCATCAGTGACAGGGGTAGGAACACTGAAGCTTTCTTT
CAISDRGRNTEAFF
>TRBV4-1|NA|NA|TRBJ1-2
TGCGCCAGCAGCCAAGAGGGAGGATGGAGGGGAAGCGGCTACACCTTC
CASSQEGGWRGSGYTF